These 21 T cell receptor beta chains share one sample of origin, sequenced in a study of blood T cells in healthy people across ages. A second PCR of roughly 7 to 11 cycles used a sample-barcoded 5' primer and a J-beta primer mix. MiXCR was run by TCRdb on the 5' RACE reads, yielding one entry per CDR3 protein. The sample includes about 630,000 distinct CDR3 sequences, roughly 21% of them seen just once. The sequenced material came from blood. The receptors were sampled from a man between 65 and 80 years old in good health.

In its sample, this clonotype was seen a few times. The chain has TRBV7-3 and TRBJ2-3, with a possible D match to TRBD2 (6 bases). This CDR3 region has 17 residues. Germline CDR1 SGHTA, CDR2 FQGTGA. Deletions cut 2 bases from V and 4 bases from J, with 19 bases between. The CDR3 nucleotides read TGTGCCAGCAGCTTAGCCCCATCCGGGAGTAGCTCAGATACGCAGTATTTT. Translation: CASSLAPSGSSSDTQYF.

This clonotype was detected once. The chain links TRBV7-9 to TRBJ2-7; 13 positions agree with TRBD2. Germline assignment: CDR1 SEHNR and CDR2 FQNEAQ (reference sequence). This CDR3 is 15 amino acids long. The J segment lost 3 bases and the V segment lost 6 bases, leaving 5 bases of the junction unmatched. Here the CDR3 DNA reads TGTGCCAGCAGTACGACTAGCGGGGGGAACTACGAGCAGTACTTC. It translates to CASSTTSGGNYEQYF.

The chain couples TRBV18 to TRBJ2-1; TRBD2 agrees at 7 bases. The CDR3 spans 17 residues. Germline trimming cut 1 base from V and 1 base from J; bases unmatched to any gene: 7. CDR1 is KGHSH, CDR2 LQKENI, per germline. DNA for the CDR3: TGTGCCAGCTCACCACAGTCTAGCGGTCCTTCCTACAATGAGCAGTTCTTC. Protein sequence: CASSPQSSGPSYNEQFF.

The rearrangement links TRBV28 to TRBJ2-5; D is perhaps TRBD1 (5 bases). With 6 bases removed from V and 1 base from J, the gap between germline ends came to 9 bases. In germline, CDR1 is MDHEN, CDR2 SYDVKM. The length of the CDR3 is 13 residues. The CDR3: CASRKDTQETQYF. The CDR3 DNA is TGTGCCAGCAGGAAGGACACCCAAGAGACCCAGTACTTC.

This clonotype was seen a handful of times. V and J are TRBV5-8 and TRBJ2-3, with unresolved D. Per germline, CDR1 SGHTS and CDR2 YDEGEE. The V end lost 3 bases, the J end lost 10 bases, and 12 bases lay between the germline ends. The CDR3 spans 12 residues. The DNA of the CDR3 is TGTGCCAGCAGCTATTCGCTCCGGCCGCAGTATTTT. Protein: CASSYSLRPQYF.

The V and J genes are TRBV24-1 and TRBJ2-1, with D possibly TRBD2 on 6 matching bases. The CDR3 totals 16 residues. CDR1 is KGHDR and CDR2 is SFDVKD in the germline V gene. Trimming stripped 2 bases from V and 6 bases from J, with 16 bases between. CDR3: CATSDSTSKNCNEQFF. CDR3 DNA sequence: TGTGCCACCAGTGATTCTACTAGCAAAAACTGCAATGAGCAGTTCTTC.

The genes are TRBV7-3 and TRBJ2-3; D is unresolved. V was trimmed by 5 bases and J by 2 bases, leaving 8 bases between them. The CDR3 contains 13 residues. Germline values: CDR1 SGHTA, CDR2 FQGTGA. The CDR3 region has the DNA TGTGCCAGCAGCCGGATGGACACAGATACGCAGTATTTT. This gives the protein CASSRMDTDTQYF.

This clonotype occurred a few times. CDR3 nucleotides: TGTGCCAGCAGCTTAGAAGGCGGGAGCCCCTACGAGCAGTACTTC. Translated, it gives CASSLEGGSPYEQYF. The rearrangement joins TRBV7-2 to TRBJ2-7; 7 nucleotides match TRBD2. Germline V lookup: CDR1 SGHTA, CDR2 FQGNSA. J gave up 2 bases and V 1 base, and 5 bases lay outside the gene matches. This CDR3 spans 15 amino acids.

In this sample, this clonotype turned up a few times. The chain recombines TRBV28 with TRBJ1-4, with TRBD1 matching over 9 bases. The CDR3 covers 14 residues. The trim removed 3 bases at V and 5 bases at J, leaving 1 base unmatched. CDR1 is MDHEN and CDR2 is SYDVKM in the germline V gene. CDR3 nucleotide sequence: TGTGCCAGCAGTTTTGACAGGGGGAATGAAAAACTGTTTTTT. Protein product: CASSFDRGNEKLFF.

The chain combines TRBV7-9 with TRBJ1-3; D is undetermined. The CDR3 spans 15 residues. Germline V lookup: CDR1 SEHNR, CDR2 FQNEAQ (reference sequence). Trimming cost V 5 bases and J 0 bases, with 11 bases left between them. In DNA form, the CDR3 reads TGTGCCAGCAGCCTAACACCGGTCTCTGGAAACACCATATATTTT. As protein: CASSLTPVSGNTIYF.

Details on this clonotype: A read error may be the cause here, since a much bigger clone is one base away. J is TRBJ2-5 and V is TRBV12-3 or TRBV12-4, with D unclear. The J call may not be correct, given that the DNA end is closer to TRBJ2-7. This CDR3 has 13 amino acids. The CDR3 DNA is TGTACCAGCAGTTTACCGGCCTCCTACGAGCAGTACTTC. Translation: CTSSLPASYEQYF.

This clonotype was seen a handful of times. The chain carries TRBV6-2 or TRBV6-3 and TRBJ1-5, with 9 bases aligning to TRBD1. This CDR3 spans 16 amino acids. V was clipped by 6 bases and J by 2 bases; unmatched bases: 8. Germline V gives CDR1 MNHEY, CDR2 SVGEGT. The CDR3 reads CASSSSRDRGNQPQHF. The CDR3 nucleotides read TGTGCCAGCAGCTCCTCCCGGGACAGGGGCAATCAGCCCCAGCATTTT.

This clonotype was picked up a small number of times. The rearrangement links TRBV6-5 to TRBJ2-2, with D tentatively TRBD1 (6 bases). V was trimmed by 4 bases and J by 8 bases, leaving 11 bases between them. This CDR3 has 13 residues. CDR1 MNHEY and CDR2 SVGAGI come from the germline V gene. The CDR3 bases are TGTGCCAGCAGTTTTCCCGGGACAGGGGAGCTGTTTTTT. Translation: CASSFPGTGELFF.

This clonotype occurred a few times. CDR3 sequence: CASISGRFSGANVLTF. CDR3 DNA: TGTGCCAGTATTAGCGGGAGGTTCTCTGGGGCCAACGTCCTGACTTTC. The rearrangement uses TRBV19 and TRBJ2-6; 10 nucleotides align to TRBD2. V trimming: 7 bases; J trimming: 0 bases; junction bases outside the gene matches: 3. The CDR3 runs to 16 residues. Germline loops: CDR1 LNHDA, CDR2 SQIVND (reference sequence).

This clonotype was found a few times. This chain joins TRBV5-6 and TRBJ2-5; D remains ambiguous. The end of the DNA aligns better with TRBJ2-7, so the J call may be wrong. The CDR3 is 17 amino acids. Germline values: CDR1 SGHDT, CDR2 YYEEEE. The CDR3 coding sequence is TGTGCCAGCAGCGTCCGTGTTAGACACCTGGATTCCTACGAGCAGTACTTC. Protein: CASSVRVRHLDSYEQYF.

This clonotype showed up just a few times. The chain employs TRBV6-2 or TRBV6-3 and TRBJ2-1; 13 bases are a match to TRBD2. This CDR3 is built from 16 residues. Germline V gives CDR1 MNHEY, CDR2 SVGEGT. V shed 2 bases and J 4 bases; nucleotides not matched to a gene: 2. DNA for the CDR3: TGTGCCAGCAGTTACACTAGCGGGAGGGGGTACAATGAGCAGTTCTTC. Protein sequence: CASSYTSGRGYNEQFF.

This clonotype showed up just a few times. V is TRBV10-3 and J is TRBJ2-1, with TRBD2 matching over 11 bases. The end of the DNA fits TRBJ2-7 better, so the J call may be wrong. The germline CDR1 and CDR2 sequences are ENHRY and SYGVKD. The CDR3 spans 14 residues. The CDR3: CAISDTSGSYEQYF. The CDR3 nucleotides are TGTGCCATCAGTGATACTAGCGGGAGTTACGAGCAGTACTTC.

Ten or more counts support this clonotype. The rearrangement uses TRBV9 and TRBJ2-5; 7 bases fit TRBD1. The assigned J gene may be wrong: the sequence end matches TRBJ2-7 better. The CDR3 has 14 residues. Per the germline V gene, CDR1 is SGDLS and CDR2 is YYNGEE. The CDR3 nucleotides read TGTGCCAGCAGCCTTGGGACAGAGACCTACGAGCAGTACTTC. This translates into CASSLGTETYEQYF.

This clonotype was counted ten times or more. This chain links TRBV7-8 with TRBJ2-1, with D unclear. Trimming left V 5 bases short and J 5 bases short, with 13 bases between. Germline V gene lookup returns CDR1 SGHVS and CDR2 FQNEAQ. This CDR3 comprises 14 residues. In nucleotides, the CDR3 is TGTGCCAGCAGCCCGAGTCCCAGGAACAATGAGCAGTTCTTC. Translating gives CASSPSPRNNEQFF.

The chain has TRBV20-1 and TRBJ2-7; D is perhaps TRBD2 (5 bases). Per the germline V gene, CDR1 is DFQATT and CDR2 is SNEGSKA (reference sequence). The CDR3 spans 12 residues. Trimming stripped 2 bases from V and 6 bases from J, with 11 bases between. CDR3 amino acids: CSARSSQGEQYF. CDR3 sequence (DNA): TGCAGTGCTAGATCTAGCCAAGGCGAGCAGTACTTC.

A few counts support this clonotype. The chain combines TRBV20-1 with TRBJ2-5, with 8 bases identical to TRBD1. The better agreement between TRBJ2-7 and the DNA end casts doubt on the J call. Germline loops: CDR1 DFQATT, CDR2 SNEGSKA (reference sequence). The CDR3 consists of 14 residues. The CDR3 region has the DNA TGCAGTGCCACCGGACAGGGAGCCCATTACGAGCAGTACTTC. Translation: CSATGQGAHYEQYF.